A single sample gave rise to the 11 T cell receptor beta chains below, sequenced in a study of CD8 T cells in ankylosing spondylitis. TCRdb ran MiXCR on the 5' RACE reads and lists one entry per CDR3 protein. In the table there are about 340,000 distinct CDR3 sequences, roughly 14% of which are singletons. Specimen: blood, either unsorted or a sorted T cell fraction (not recorded which). The source is a male donor with ankylosing spondylitis or in good health (not recorded which).

This clonotype was seen a handful of times. This chain joins TRBV7-2 and TRBJ2-1, with D possibly matching TRBD1 (6 bases). The length of the CDR3 is 14 residues. V was clipped by 0 bases and J by 8 bases, with 11 bases between them. Germline CDR1 SGHTA, CDR2 FQGNSA. CDR3 region: CASSLAEGVYEQFF. DNA for the CDR3: TGTGCCAGCAGCTTAGCCGAGGGGGTCTATGAGCAGTTCTTC.

Only a few counts were recorded for this clonotype. The chain combines TRBV12-3 or TRBV12-4 with TRBJ2-1; 9 bases align to TRBD2. This CDR3 comprises 16 residues. With 4 bases clipped from V and 3 bases from J, the junction kept 7 bases outside the gene matches. DNA of the CDR3: TGTGCCAGCAGTTCCTTGGGCGGGAGGGGCTACAATGAGCAGTTCTTC. This gives the protein CASSSLGGRGYNEQFF.

The rearrangement uses TRBV7-8 and TRBJ2-3; D is possibly TRBD2 (6 bases). The CDR3 length is 13 residues. Germline CDR1 reads SGHVS; CDR2 reads FQNEAQ. The V gene lost 7 bases and the J gene lost 8 bases, with 16 bases spanning the gap. In DNA, the CDR3 is TGTGCCAGCACCACTAGCTTCGTGGGTACGCAGTATTTT. Encoded protein: CASTTSFVGTQYF. Based on the CDR3 plus reference TRBV7-8 and TRBJ2-3, the full variable domain is GAGVSQSPRYKVAKRGQDVALRCDPISGHVSLFWYQQALGQGPEFLTYFQNEAQLDKSGLPSDRFFAERPEGSVSTLKIQRTQQEDSAVYLCASTTSFVGTQYFGPGTRLTVL.

This clonotype came up many times. The rearrangement uses TRBV12-3 or TRBV12-4 and TRBJ2-2, with TRBD1 identical over 11 bases. The trim removed 5 bases at V and 3 bases at J, leaving 5 bases unmatched. This CDR3 is 16 amino acids long. The CDR3 DNA reads TGTGCCAGCAGTCCCGGACAGGGGGCTCACACCGGGGAGCTGTTTTTT. Protein: CASSPGQGAHTGELFF.

In its sample, this clonotype was seen a few times. The CDR3 nucleotides are TGTGCCAGCAGCCAAAGGGTCAGTACGTACACAGATACGCAGTATTTT. Amino acids: CASSQRVSTYTDTQYF. The V gene is TRBV3-1, the J gene TRBJ2-3; D is unclear. Germline V gene sequence: CDR1 LGHDT, CDR2 YNNKEL (reference sequence). Trimming left V 2 bases short and J 2 bases short, with 14 bases between. This CDR3 is 16 amino acids long.

This clonotype was found many times. The V call is TRBV20-1, the J call TRBJ1-4; no clear D gene. The CDR3 covers 13 residues. Deletions cut 3 bases from V and 4 bases from J, with 9 bases between. Germline values: CDR1 DFQATT, CDR2 SNEGSKA (reference sequence). In DNA form, the CDR3 reads TGCAGTGCTAGGGCCGTCGATAATGAAAAACTGTTTTTT. Protein: CSARAVDNEKLFF.

The rearrangement joins TRBV19 to TRBJ2-5; the D gene is possibly TRBD1 (5 bases). Trimming removed 1 base at V and 4 bases at J, with 7 bases between. CDR1 LNHDA and CDR2 SQIVND come from the germline V gene (reference sequence). This CDR3 has 13 residues. The CDR3 region has the DNA TGTGCCAGTAGTATAGGAAGGGGAGAGACCCAGTACTTC. Translating gives CASSIGRGETQYF. The whole variable domain, filled in from reference TRBV19 and TRBJ2-5, reads DGGITQSPKYLFRKEGQNVTLSCEQNLNHDAMYWYRQDPGQGLRLIYYSQIVNDFQKGDIAEGYSVSREKKESFPLTVTSAQKNPTAFYLCASSIGRGETQYFGPGTRLLVL.

This chain links TRBV3-1 with TRBJ2-2; D uncertain. The ends were cut back, 0 bases at V and 4 bases at J, with 6 bases in the middle. The length of the CDR3 is 14 residues. CDR1 is LGHDT and CDR2 is YNNKEL in the germline V gene (reference sequence). The CDR3: CASSQDQSTGELFF. The CDR3 bases are TGTGCCAGCAGCCAAGATCAAAGCACCGGGGAGCTGTTTTTT.

The CDR3 loop is CSVFMNTEAFF. As DNA, the CDR3 is TGCAGCGTATTCATGAACACTGAAGCTTTCTTT. This rearrangement joins TRBV29-1 to TRBJ1-1; no reliable D call. CDR1 and CDR2 from the germline V gene are SQVTM and ANQGSEA. The CDR3 runs 11 residues. V was pared by 6 bases and J by 0 bases, with 5 bases between.

This chain connects TRBV3-1 to TRBJ2-1, with TRBD2 identical over 8 bases. The V gene end was trimmed by 1 base and the J gene end by 9 bases; junction bases not matched to a gene: 5. This CDR3 region has 14 residues. Germline V CDR1 and CDR2: LGHDT, YNNKEL (reference sequence). CDR3 loop: CASSQAGGRGEQFF. The CDR3 DNA reads as TGTGCCAGCAGCCAAGCGGGGGGGCGGGGTGAGCAGTTCTTC.

CDR3 nucleotide sequence: TGTGCCAGCAGCCAAGCTCAAGGGCGGGAGACCCAGTACTTC. This codes for CASSQAQGRETQYF. J is TRBJ2-5 and V is TRBV3-1, with D unresolved. Germline lookup yields CDR1 LGHDT and CDR2 YNNKEL (reference sequence). The CDR3 has 14 residues. Trimming left V 1 base short and J 5 bases short, with 11 bases between.